This TCR beta chain was observed in a study of identical twins. V was trimmed by 2 bases and J by 5 bases, leaving 9 bases between them. The CDR3 totals 14 residues. MiXCR, run by TCRdb on the 5' RACE reads, gives a single entry per CDR3 protein. The sample includes 690,000 or so distinct CDR3 sequences, roughly 6% of them seen just once. This clonotype was counted at least ten times. The chain employs TRBV12-3 or TRBV12-4 and TRBJ2-2, with no clear D. The TCR originated in a man between 18 and 29 years old in good health. Sequencing was done on a sample of naive T cells sorted from blood. CDR3 region: CASSLTTSTGELFF. The CDR3 bases are TGTGCCAGCAGTTTAACCACCTCGACCGGGGAGCTGTTTTTT.